These T cell receptor beta chains were read from a single sample in a study of blood T cells in healthy people across ages. TCRdb re-analysed the 5' RACE reads in MiXCR, keeping a single row per CDR3 protein. The table shows some 850,000 distinct CDR3 sequences, with roughly 24% occurring only once. These data also formed part of another study, on T cells of mothers and their children.

The sequencing sample was made of blood. The receptors were sampled from a boy between 5 and 17 years old in good health. Both conserved end residues are part of each CDR3. The D gene is left open where the match is weak. The size of a clone is reported for some rows only, either as once, few or many, or as a class for expanded clones.

j_call | cdr3_length | clone_size | d_call | v_call | cdr3_aa | cdr3_nt
TRBJ1-5 | 14 | few | NA | TRBV20-1 | CSARGPGEYQPQHF | TGCAGTGCTAGGGGTCCCGGGGAGTATCAGCCCCAGCATTTT
TRBJ2-5 | 11 | few | NA | TRBV30 | CAWGSQESQYF | TGTGCCTGGGGCAGCCAAGAGAGCCAGTACTTC
TRBJ2-7 | 11 | NA | NA | TRBV5-1 | CASRLEYEQYF | TGCGCCAGCAGGTTGGAATACGAGCAGTACTTC
TRBJ1-2 | 13 | once | NA | TRBV19 | CASSIRQGLGYTF | TGTGCCAGTAGTATACGGCAGGGGCTTGGCTACACCTTC
TRBJ1-5 | 15 | NA | TRBD1 | TRBV5-1 | CARSPGDREDQPQHF | TGCGCCCGCAGCCCTGGGGACAGGGAGGATCAGCCCCAGCATTTT
TRBJ2-1 | 16 | few | NA | TRBV19 | CASSITPAWSYNEQFF | TGTGCCAGTAGTATAACGCCCGCGTGGTCCTACAATGAGCAGTTCTTC
TRBJ2-5 | 12 | NA | TRBD1 | TRBV29-1 | CSVLQGEETQYF | TGCAGCGTTCTACAGGGGGAAGAGACCCAGTACTTC
TRBJ1-2 | 13 | NA | NA | TRBV7-9 | CASRSTSTEGYTF | TGTGCCAGCAGGTCGACTAGTACGGAAGGCTACACCTTC
TRBJ2-4 | 14 | NA | NA | TRBV28 | CASSLSGHSDIQYF | TGTGCCAGCAGTTTATCTGGACATAGTGACATTCAGTACTTC
TRBJ2-1 | 15 | few | NA | TRBV7-3 | CASSAGLPMYNEQFF | TGTGCCAGCAGCGCCGGACTTCCGATGTACAATGAGCAGTTCTTC
TRBJ2-2 | 15 | NA | NA | TRBV4-1 | CASRSGAPDTGELFF | TGCGCCAGCAGGTCAGGGGCGCCCGACACCGGGGAGCTGTTTTTT
TRBJ2-5 | 11 | few | NA | TRBV24-1 | CATADGWAQYF | TGTGCCACCGCTGACGGATGGGCCCAGTACTTC
TRBJ1-2 | 16 | NA | NA | TRBV14 | CASSQDLKGTNYGYTF | TGTGCCAGCAGCCAAGATCTAAAGGGAACTAACTATGGCTACACCTTC
TRBJ2-1 | 14 | few | TRBD1 | TRBV10-3 | CAIERTGDYNEQFF | TGTGCCATCGAAAGGACAGGGGACTACAATGAGCAGTTCTTC
TRBJ2-7 | 16 | once | NA | TRBV5-1 | CASSSISLEPSYEQYF | TGCGCCAGCAGCTCAATTTCCCTCGAGCCTTCCTACGAGCAGTACTTC
TRBJ2-7 | 13 | few | TRBD1 | TRBV7-9 | CANSSDRDYEQYF | TGTGCCAACAGTTCCGACAGGGACTACGAGCAGTACTTC
TRBJ2-3 | 14 | few | NA | TRBV20-1 | CSAPSAGQRGTQYF | TGCAGTGCCCCATCCGCGGGTCAGAGAGGTACGCAGTATTTT
TRBJ2-1 | 19 | NA | NA | TRBV7-3 | CASSLKGPLAESSYNEQFF | TGTGCCAGCAGCTTAAAGGGCCCCTTAGCGGAGAGCTCCTACAATGAGCAGTTCTTC
TRBJ1-2 | 17 | NA | NA | TRBV6-1 | CASRPRAWRNANYGYTF | TGTGCCAGCAGGCCTCGGGCTTGGAGGAACGCTAACTATGGCTACACCTTC
TRBJ2-1 | 16 | many | NA | TRBV28 | CASSLDTGRHNNEQFF | TGTGCCAGCAGTTTGGACACCGGGCGCCACAACAATGAGCAGTTCTTC
TRBJ2-3 | 15 | NA | NA | TRBV2 | CASSDPVVSTDTQYF | TGTGCCAGCAGTGACCCGGTTGTGAGCACAGATACGCAGTATTTT
TRBJ2-1 | 15 | few | NA | TRBV6-6 | CASSLTGTPDNEQFF | TGTGCCAGCAGTCTGACCGGGACCCCAGACAATGAGCAGTTCTTC
TRBJ1-6 | 13 | few | NA | TRBV12-3/TRBV12-4 | CASSQDSDRSPHF | TGTGCCAGCAGTCAAGACTCTGACCGGTCCCCCCACTTT
TRBJ2-6 | 16 | few | TRBD1 | TRBV15 | CASRGDRRSGANVLTF | TGTGCCTCGCGAGGGGACAGACGCTCTGGGGCCAACGTCCTGACTTTC
TRBJ2-1 | 15 | NA | NA | TRBV27 | CASSLIMSSYSEQFF | TGTGCCAGCAGTTTGATCATGAGCTCCTACAGTGAGCAGTTCTTC
TRBJ1-2 | 14 | NA | NA | TRBV14 | CASSQYNGPYGYTF | TGTGCCAGCAGCCAATACAACGGGCCCTATGGCTACACCTTC
TRBJ2-7 | 13 | NA | TRBD2 | TRBV4-1 | CASGRGVDYEQYF | TGCGCCAGCGGGCGGGGGGTAGACTACGAGCAGTACTTC
TRBJ2-1 | 11 | NA | NA | TRBV2 | CASSWDNEQFF | TGTGCCAGCAGTTGGGACAATGAGCAGTTCTTC
TRBJ2-3 | 17 | few | TRBD2 | TRBV4-1 | CASSKGLAGIITDTQYF | TGCGCCAGCAGCAAAGGACTAGCGGGGATAATCACAGATACGCAGTATTTT
TRBJ2-7 | 14 | few | TRBD2 | TRBV4-2 | CASSQGLAVNEQYF | TGTGCCAGCAGCCAAGGACTAGCTGTCAACGAGCAGTACTTC
TRBJ2-7 | 15 | few | TRBD1 | TRBV4-1 | CASSRGTGAPYEQYF | TGCGCCAGCAGCCGCGGGACAGGGGCTCCCTACGAGCAGTACTTC
TRBJ2-7 | 11 | few | NA | TRBV20-1 | CSASEEHEQYF | TGCAGTGCTAGCGAGGAACACGAGCAGTACTTC
TRBJ1-2 | 15 | NA | TRBD1 | TRBV5-1 | CASSLTGEANYGYTF | TGCGCCAGCAGCTTGACAGGGGAAGCTAACTATGGCTACACCTTC
TRBJ2-7 | 17 | NA | NA | TRBV4-1 | CASSQDGSPGVTYEQYF | TGCGCCAGCAGCCAAGATGGTAGTCCGGGGGTCACCTACGAGCAGTACTTC
TRBJ1-4 | 14 | NA | NA | TRBV7-9 | CASSVWGADEKLFF | TGTGCCAGCAGCGTTTGGGGGGCCGATGAAAAACTGTTTTTT
TRBJ2-7 | 16 | NA | TRBD1 | TRBV5-1 | CASSVGQGLISYEQYF | TGCGCCAGCAGCGTCGGACAGGGCTTGATATCCTACGAGCAGTACTTC
TRBJ2-7 | 16 | NA | TRBD1 | TRBV5-5 | CASSAPLTGVSYEQYF | TGTGCCAGCAGCGCCCCGCTGACAGGGGTCTCCTACGAGCAGTACTTC
TRBJ2-2 | 13 | few | TRBD1 | TRBV7-6 | CAIRQGAPGELFF | TGTGCCATACGACAGGGTGCGCCCGGGGAGCTGTTTTTT
TRBJ2-2 | 17 | NA | NA | TRBV6-5 | CASSYSNTRLNTGELFF | TGTGCCAGCAGTTACTCGAATACCAGATTGAACACCGGGGAGCTGTTTTTT
TRBJ1-4 | 14 | few | NA | TRBV5-5 | CASSEGGENEKLFF | TGTGCCAGCAGCGAGGGGGGGGAAAATGAAAAACTGTTTTTT
TRBJ2-7 | 13 | few | NA | TRBV5-1 | CASSLEGIYEQYF | TGCGCCAGCAGCTTGGAGGGGATCTACGAGCAGTACTTC
TRBJ2-1 | 12 | few | NA | TRBV6-5 | CASSPAGAQEFF | TGTGCCAGCAGCCCGGCGGGGGCCCAGGAGTTCTTC
TRBJ1-3 | 16 | few | NA | TRBV28 | CASSLYPGTSGNTIYF | TGTGCCAGCAGTTTATACCCGGGGACCTCTGGAAACACCATATATTTT
TRBJ1-1 | 16 | NA | NA | TRBV9 | CASSATAGSWNTEAFF | TGTGCCAGCAGCGCCACCGCAGGGAGTTGGAACACTGAAGCTTTCTTT
TRBJ2-7 | 16 | NA | TRBD1 | TRBV28 | CASSSSGTAGSYEQYF | TGTGCCAGCAGTTCGTCCGGGACAGCCGGCTCCTACGAGCAGTACTTC
TRBJ2-7 | 12 | NA | TRBD1 | TRBV2 | CALTGGSYEQYF | TGTGCCCTGACAGGGGGCTCTTACGAGCAGTACTTC
TRBJ2-5 | 15 | NA | TRBD2 | TRBV12-5 | CASGPTGTTQETQYF | TGTGCTAGTGGTCCGACCGGGACTACCCAAGAGACCCAGTACTTC
TRBJ2-3 | 16 | few | NA | TRBV5-1 | CASSPEGPARTDTQYF | TGCGCCAGCAGCCCCGAAGGACCAGCCCGGACAGATACGCAGTATTTT
TRBJ1-1 | 17 | few | TRBD1 | TRBV12-3/TRBV12-4 | CASSPPDRGLRGTEAFF | TGTGCCAGCAGCCCCCCGGACAGGGGGCTGAGGGGCACTGAAGCTTTCTTT
TRBJ2-1 | 11 | few | NA | TRBV12-5 | CASAEFNEQFF | TGTGCTAGCGCTGAATTCAATGAGCAGTTCTTC
TRBJ2-1 | 15 | NA | TRBD1 | TRBV12-5 | CASGIGQGNYNEQFF | TGTGCTAGTGGTATTGGACAGGGTAACTACAATGAGCAGTTCTTC
TRBJ1-2 | 14 | few | NA | TRBV7-3 | CASSLNGAPYGYTF | TGTGCCAGCAGCTTAAATGGGGCCCCATATGGCTACACCTTC
TRBJ2-3 | 16 | NA | TRBD1 | TRBV7-2 | CASSRQGATSTDTQYF | TGTGCCAGCAGCCGTCAGGGGGCAACTAGCACAGATACGCAGTATTTT